These 9 T cell receptor beta chains share one sample of origin, sequenced in a study of cytomegalovirus exposure and HLA in healthy donors. The PCR used 60 Vbeta and 13 Jbeta primers. The protocol was immunoSEQ multiplex PCR, while the TCRdb copy is restricted to in-frame clones and leaves out a portion. The table lists approximately 120,000 clones, roughly a tenth of them singletons. The source material was PBMCs. These receptors originate from a woman aged 18-35 years in good health and CMV-seropositive.

On this clone itself: Other DNA sequences within the sample encode an identical CDR3. The chain uses TRBV9 and TRBJ1-2, with unresolved D. Germline values: CDR1 SGDLS, CDR2 YYNGEE. V was cut by 0 bases and J by 2 bases, with 5 bases left in between. This CDR3 region has 13 residues. CDR3 residues: CASSVGGNYGYTF. CDR3 in DNA: TGTGCCAGCAGCGTAGGCGGAAACTATGGCTACACCTTC.

J is TRBJ2-3 and V is TRBV28, with 7 bases aligning to TRBD1. Trimming at V came to 3 bases and at J to 1 base, leaving 4 bases not matched to a gene. The CDR3 extends over 15 amino acids. From germline, CDR1 is MDHEN and CDR2 SYDVKM. The CDR3 here is CASSFVGGGTDTQYF. The CDR3 DNA follows: TGTGCCAGCAGTTTTGTAGGGGGCGGCACAGATACGCAGTATTTT.

The chain links TRBV29-1 to TRBJ1-5; D is undetermined. V gave up 6 bases and J gave up 3 bases, with 18 bases separating them. The length of the CDR3 is 15 residues. Germline V lookup: CDR1 SQVTM, CDR2 ANQGSEA. In nucleotides, the CDR3 is TGCAGCGTCCCCATCCGTACACCCCACAATCAGCCCCAGCATTTT. It yields the protein CSVPIRTPHNQPQHF.

This clone has only a few counts. The chain joins TRBV4-1 to TRBJ1-2; TRBD1 is a possible D gene (5 bases). V lost 4 bases and J lost 3, with 15 bases in between. The germline V gene has CDR1 MGHRA and CDR2 YSYEKL. The CDR3 consists of 15 residues. CDR3 sequence reads: CASSPPEGIYYGYTF. As DNA, the CDR3 is TGCGCCAGCAGCCCTCCGGAGGGGATTTACTATGGCTACACCTTC.

The sample holds a few counts of this clone. This CDR3 is CASNTLNSNQPQHF. The CDR3 nucleotides read TGTGCCTCCAACACGCTGAATAGCAATCAGCCCCAGCATTTT. The chain joins TRBV6-6 to TRBJ1-5; the D is unclear. The V end lost 11 bases, the J end lost 0 bases, and 14 bases lay between the germline ends. Germline CDR1 reads MNHNY; CDR2 reads SVGAGI (reference sequence). This CDR3 spans 14 amino acids.

This clone was seen a handful of times. The chain links TRBV11-3 to TRBJ2-7; D is unclear. Germline V CDR1 and CDR2: SGHNT, YENEEA. The V and J ends lost 1 base and 2 bases respectively, with 6 bases between them. There are 13 residues in the CDR3. The CDR3 loop is CASSLGTAYEQYF. The CDR3 DNA follows: TGTGCCAGCAGCTTAGGTACAGCCTACGAGCAGTACTTC.

This clone has only a few counts. The chain is built from TRBV30 and TRBJ1-3; D is possibly TRBD1 (5 bases). Trimming removed 1 base at V and 1 base at J, with 14 bases between. The CDR3 spans 16 residues. Germline lookup yields CDR1 GTSNPN and CDR2 SVGIG (reference sequence). CDR3 coding DNA: TGTGCCTGGAGTGAGGGGCAGGCTTGGTCTGGAAACACCATATATTTT. Protein: CAWSEGQAWSGNTIYF.

The chain couples TRBV10-3 to TRBJ2-1, with 10 bases that match TRBD2. V was pared by 5 bases and J by 0 bases, with 7 bases of the junction left unmatched. The CDR3 covers 17 residues. Germline lookup yields CDR1 ENHRY and CDR2 SYGVKD. The CDR3 spells CAISLGLAASSYNEQFF. In DNA form, the CDR3 reads TGTGCCATCAGTCTCGGACTAGCGGCGAGCTCCTACAATGAGCAGTTCTTC.

V is TRBV5-1 and J is TRBJ2-7; perhaps TRBD1 as D (5 bases). Trimming pared 0 bases from V and 5 bases from J, leaving 12 bases between. This CDR3 spans 14 amino acids. The germline V gene has CDR1 SGHRS and CDR2 YFSETQ. The CDR3 loop reads CASSLVSGNHEQYF. CDR3 nucleotides: TGCGCCAGCAGCTTGGTTTCAGGGAACCACGAGCAGTACTTC. The full variable domain, in which reference TRBV5-1 and TRBJ2-7 provide the parts outside the CDR3, is KAGVTQTPRYLIKTRGQQVTLSCSPISGHRSVSWYQQTPGQGLQFLFEYFSETQRNKGNFPGRFSGRQFSNSRSEMNVSTLELGDSALYLCASSLVSGNHEQYFGPGTRLTVT.